A selection of T cell receptor beta chains follows, all from one sample in a study of Ad26.COV2.S vaccination and SARS-CoV-2 variants. The assay was immunoSEQ multiplex PCR, and TCRdb's table has in-frame clones only and misses some. Among fewer than 400,000 clones listed, about 91% were seen once. This sample comprised peripheral blood, obtained in a trial of Ad26.COV2.S vaccine versus placebo. The receptors stem from a person between 18 and 59 years old who received the Ad26.COV2.S COVID-19 vaccine or a placebo. Each CDR3 is given with its conserved first and last residue. The D gene is left open where the match is weak. The size entry is marked missing in some rows and otherwise reads once, few, many or a size class.

D,size,J,V,DNA,CDR3
-,-,TRBJ2-2,TRBV7-9,TGTGCCAGCCGCCCAGGGCGCGACACCGGGGAGCTGTTTTTT,CASRPGRDTGELFF
-,-,TRBJ1-1,TRBV20-1,TGCAGTGCTAGTGGGGGAAGAGGGGGCACTGAAGCTTTCTTT,CSASGGRGGTEAFF
TRBD2,once,TRBJ2-2,TRBV5-1,TGCGCCAGCAGCTTGGTGGGACTAGCGGGAATTGGAGTAGGGGAGCTGTTTTTT,CASSLVGLAGIGVGELFF
TRBD1,-,TRBJ2-1,TRBV10-1,TGCGCCAGCAGTGAGAGACAGGGGGTGGGCAATGAGCAGTTCTTC,CASSERQGVGNEQFF
-,-,TRBJ1-3,TRBV24-1,TGTGCCACCAGTGATTCCACAGGCAGGCGGGAGGGAAGAAACACCATATATTTT,CATSDSTGRREGRNTIYF
TRBD1,-,TRBJ1-1,TRBV28,TGTGCCAGCAGTTCGACAGGGTCGGGCACTGAAGCTTTCTTT,CASSSTGSGTEAFF
-,-,TRBJ2-1,TRBV3-1/TRBV3-2,TGTGCCAGCAGCCAAGACAGGACCAACAATGAGCAGTTCTTC,CASSQDRTNNEQFF
-,-,TRBJ1-1,TRBV7-9,TGTGCCAGCAGCCCCAGCAAGCCAGGGGCTGAAGCTTTCTTT,CASSPSKPGAEAFF
TRBD1,-,TRBJ1-5,TRBV7-9,TGTGCCAGCAGCTCAAGGACAGGGGACCATCAGCCCCAGCATTTT,CASSSRTGDHQPQHF
-,-,TRBJ2-5,TRBV2,TGTGCCAGCAGAAGACAGGTGGGGGAGACCCAGTACTTC,CASRRQVGETQYF
-,-,TRBJ1-1,TRBV29-1,TGCAGCGACCTACAGGGCGGTCGCTCTGAAGCTTTCTTT,CSDLQGGRSEAFF
-,-,TRBJ2-7,TRBV18,TGTGCCAGCTCACCCCCAGGGGGGGAAGGCGGCGAGCAGTACTTC,CASSPPGGEGGEQYF
TRBD2,-,TRBJ2-2,TRBV7-9,TGTGCCAGCAGCGCGCCGTCGACTAGCGGGGTCCCCGGGGAGCTGTTTTTT,CASSAPSTSGVPGELFF
TRBD2,-,TRBJ2-3,TRBV7-6,TGTGCCAGCAGCTTAATGAGCGGGAGTGGCACAGATACGCAGTATTTT,CASSLMSGSGTDTQYF
-,-,TRBJ2-5,TRBV10-3,TGTGCCAGCCACCGGGACTGGCAAGAGACCCAGTACTTC,CASHRDWQETQYF
-,-,TRBJ2-1,TRBV18,TGTGCCAGCTCACAGAAGGACCCGATAGTCGCTGAGCAGTTCTTC,CASSQKDPIVAEQFF
-,-,TRBJ2-2,TRBV30,TGTGCCTGGAGTGTAGAGAGTCCTGGCGTTCCTCGCGGGGAGCTGTTTTTT,CAWSVESPGVPRGELFF
TRBD1,-,TRBJ1-1,TRBV7-2,TGTGCCAGCAGCTTTACAGGGGGAAGGGCTTTCTTT,CASSFTGGRAFF
TRBD1,-,TRBJ1-1,TRBV9,TGTGCCAGCAGCAATACTCTACTGGACAGGGGGAACACTGAAGCTTTCTTT,CASSNTLLDRGNTEAFF
-,once,TRBJ2-3,TRBV24-1,TGTGCCACCAGTGATTTGACAGGTTCCACAGATACGCAGTATTTT,CATSDLTGSTDTQYF
-,-,TRBJ1-4,TRBV4-1,TGCGCCAGCAGCCAGTTACGGGGGGCTGGAGAAAAACTGTTTTTT,CASSQLRGAGEKLFF
-,-,TRBJ2-3,TRBV7-2,TGTGCCAGCAGAAGAGACGGCACAGATACGCAGTATTTT,CASRRDGTDTQYF
TRBD2,-,TRBJ2-2,TRBV27,TGTGCCAGCAGTGCGACTAGCGGGAGGGCCGGGGAGCTGTTTTTT,CASSATSGRAGELFF
TRBD1,-,TRBJ2-7,TRBV27,TGTGCCAGCAGTCTACAGGGGGCCGCCTACGAGCAGTACTTC,CASSLQGAAYEQYF
-,-,TRBJ2-7,TRBV6-2/TRBV6-3,TGTGCCAGCAGCCCTAGAGGTGACTCAAGCTACGAGCAGTACTTC,CASSPRGDSSYEQYF
TRBD1,-,TRBJ1-1,TRBV28,TGTGCCAGCAGGATACAGGGGGCATACACTGAAGCTTTCTTT,CASRIQGAYTEAFF
-,-,TRBJ2-1,TRBV19,TGTGCCAGTAGTATACGTGAGGGGTTCGATCCGGACTCACACAATGAGCAGTTCTTC,CASSIREGFDPDSHNEQFF
-,-,TRBJ2-1,TRBV2,TGTGCCAGCAGTGAACATAGAGATGAGCAGTTCTTC,CASSEHRDEQFF
-,-,TRBJ1-2,TRBV19,TGTGCCAGTAGTAGCGTACAGGGAGAGGGCTACACCTTC,CASSSVQGEGYTF
-,-,TRBJ2-2,TRBV20-1,TGCAGTGCTAGTGCGGGGGCTGGTACCGGGGAGCTGTTTTTT,CSASAGAGTGELFF
-,-,TRBJ1-1,TRBV11-3,TGTGCCAGCAGCTTAGAAGACGCCCACTGGAACACTGAAGCTTTCTTT,CASSLEDAHWNTEAFF
-,-,TRBJ2-5,TRBV1,TGCACCAGCAGCCCTCTCCGGGCCTGTCAAGAGACCCAGTACTTC,CTSSPLRACQETQYF
-,-,TRBJ1-4,TRBV18,TGTGCCAGCTCACCTCGGCAGGGCTTGAGGGGGACTAATGAAAAACTGTTTTTT,CASSPRQGLRGTNEKLFF
-,-,TRBJ1-6,TRBV5-8,TGTGCCAGCAGCTTTTCTGTCCGGGTCGAGGGTATAGGGGATTCACCCCTCCACTTT,CASSFSVRVEGIGDSPLHF
TRBD1,-,TRBJ2-1,TRBV6-1,TGTGCCAGCAGTGCCAGACAGGGGGCGTTTTACAATGAGCAGTTCTTC,CASSARQGAFYNEQFF
-,once,TRBJ2-2,TRBV7-5,TGTGTCAGAAGCGAGAGCGGGAGAGACACCGGGGAGCTGTTTTTT,CVRSESGRDTGELFF
-,-,TRBJ2-3,TRBV11-2,TGTGCCAGCAGCTTAGGAACGCCGAGCACAGATACGCAGTATTTT,CASSLGTPSTDTQYF
-,-,TRBJ1-2,TRBV5-1,TGCGCCAGCAGCTTGGACTATGGCTACACCTTC,CASSLDYGYTF
TRBD1,-,TRBJ1-4,TRBV9,TGTGCCAGCAGCGGCCCAGGGGGACCTAATGAAAAACTGTTTTTT,CASSGPGGPNEKLFF
TRBD1,-,TRBJ1-1,TRBV10-3,TGTGCCACCGGGACAGCGCTGAACACTGAAGCTTTCTTT,CATGTALNTEAFF
-,-,TRBJ1-5,TRBV19,TGTGCCAGTAGCACACAGGGTCGTAGCAATCAGCCCCAGCATTTT,CASSTQGRSNQPQHF
-,-,TRBJ2-3,TRBV14,TGTGCCAGCAGCCAGCCGGGGTACGGTACGCAGTATTTT,CASSQPGYGTQYF
TRBD1,-,TRBJ2-7,TRBV29-1,TGCAGCGTTAACAGGGGGCCGGCATACGAGCAGTACTTC,CSVNRGPAYEQYF
-,-,TRBJ1-2,TRBV6-5,TGTGCCAGCAGTTACCAACCACGGACAGCCTATGGCTACACCTTC,CASSYQPRTAYGYTF
-,-,TRBJ2-7,TRBV4-2,TGTGCCAGCAGCCAAGATCAAAGTTCCTACGAGCAGTACTTC,CASSQDQSSYEQYF
TRBD2,few,TRBJ2-1,TRBV4-1,TGCGCCAGCAGCCCAACCGGGACTAGCTTGGGTGAGCAGTTCTTC,CASSPTGTSLGEQFF
-,-,TRBJ1-2,TRBV30,TGTGCCTGGGGACGGGACTTAAAGGGCTACACCTTC,CAWGRDLKGYTF
TRBD2,-,TRBJ2-3,TRBV28,TGTGCCAGCAGTTCCGGTGGACTAGCGGCTTACCTCCGTAACACAGATACGCAGTATTTT,CASSSGGLAAYLRNTDTQYF
-,-,TRBJ1-3,TRBV30,TGTGCCTGGAGCCTCGGGGTTGGGGGTGCAAACACCATATATTTT,CAWSLGVGGANTIYF
-,once,TRBJ2-7,TRBV28,TGTGCCAGCAGTCCGTCCGCGCTGGAGAGGAAGGTCTTC,CASSPSALERKVF
TRBD1,-,TRBJ2-7,TRBV20-1,TGCAGTGCTAGTGGTTCCCAGGGGGTCTACGAGCAGTACTTC,CSASGSQGVYEQYF
TRBD2,once,TRBJ2-7,TRBV7-8,TGTGCCAGCAGCTCTAGGGGGGGACTAGCGGGAAACTACGAGCAGTACTTC,CASSSRGGLAGNYEQYF
-,few,TRBJ1-2,TRBV2,TGTGCCAGCAGCGAAAGTCAGGGGTCGGCCTATGGCTACACCTTC,CASSESQGSAYGYTF
-,once,TRBJ1-6,TRBV10-3,TGTGCCATCAGTGAGGGACAGCCAAATTCACCCCTCCACTTT,CAISEGQPNSPLHF
TRBD1,-,TRBJ2-7,TRBV2,TGTGCCAGCAGTGATAGGACAGGGGGTTTCCACGAGCAGTACTTC,CASSDRTGGFHEQYF
-,once,TRBJ2-5,TRBV5-1,TGCGCCAGCAGCTTGGGGGCAGGGGCTCTGCAAGAGACCCAGTACTTC,CASSLGAGALQETQYF
-,-,TRBJ2-2,TRBV14,TGTGCCACCCCGGGACCAACGAGGGCAAACACCGGGGAGCTGTTTTTT,CATPGPTRANTGELFF
TRBD2,-,TRBJ2-2,TRBV5-4,TGTGCCAGCAGCTTGAAGCTAGCGGGAACAGCCGGGGAGCTGTTTTTT,CASSLKLAGTAGELFF
-,-,TRBJ1-1,TRBV6-2/TRBV6-3,TGTGCCAGCAGTTACCGAAACGACGGATTGAACACTGAAGCTTTCTTT,CASSYRNDGLNTEAFF
-,-,TRBJ2-1,TRBV5-1,TGCGCCAGCAGAGAACAAGGAAGCAATGAGCAGTTCTTC,CASREQGSNEQFF